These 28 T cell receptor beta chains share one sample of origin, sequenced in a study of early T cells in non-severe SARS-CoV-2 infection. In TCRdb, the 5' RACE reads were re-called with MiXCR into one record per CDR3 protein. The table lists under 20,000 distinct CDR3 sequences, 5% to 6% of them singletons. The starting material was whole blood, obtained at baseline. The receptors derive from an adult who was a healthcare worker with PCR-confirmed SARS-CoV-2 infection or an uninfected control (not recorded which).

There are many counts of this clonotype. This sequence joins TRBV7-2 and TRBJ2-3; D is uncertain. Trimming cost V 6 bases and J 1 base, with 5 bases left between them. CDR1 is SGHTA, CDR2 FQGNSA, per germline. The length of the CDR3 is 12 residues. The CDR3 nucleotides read TGTGCCAGCAGAACTGGCACAGATACGCAGTATTTT. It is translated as CASRTGTDTQYF.

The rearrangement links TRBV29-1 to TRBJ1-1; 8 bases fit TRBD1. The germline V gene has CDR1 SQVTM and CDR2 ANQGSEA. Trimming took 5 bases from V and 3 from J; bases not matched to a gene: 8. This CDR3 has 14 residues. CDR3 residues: CSVSSTTGDTEAFF. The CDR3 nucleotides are TGCAGCGTTAGTTCTACGACAGGGGACACTGAAGCTTTCTTT.

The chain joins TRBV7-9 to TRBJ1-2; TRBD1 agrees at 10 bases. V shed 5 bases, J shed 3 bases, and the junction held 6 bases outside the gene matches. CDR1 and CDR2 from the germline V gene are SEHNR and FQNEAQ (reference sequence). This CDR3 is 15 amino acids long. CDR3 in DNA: TGTGCCAGCAGCGGGGACAGGGGCAGGGACTATGGCTACACCTTC. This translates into CASSGDRGRDYGYTF.

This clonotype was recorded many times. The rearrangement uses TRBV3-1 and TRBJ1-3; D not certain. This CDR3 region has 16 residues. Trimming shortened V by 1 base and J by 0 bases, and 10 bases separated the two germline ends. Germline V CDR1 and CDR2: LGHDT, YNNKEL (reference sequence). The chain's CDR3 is CASSQVGPRSGNTIYF. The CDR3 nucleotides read TGTGCCAGCAGCCAAGTCGGACCGCGCTCTGGAAACACCATATATTTT.

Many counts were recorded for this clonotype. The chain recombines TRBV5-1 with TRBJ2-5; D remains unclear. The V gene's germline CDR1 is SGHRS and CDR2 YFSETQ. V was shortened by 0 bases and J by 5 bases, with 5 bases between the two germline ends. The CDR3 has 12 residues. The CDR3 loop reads CASSLGVETQYF. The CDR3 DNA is TGCGCCAGCAGCTTGGGAGTGGAGACCCAGTACTTC.

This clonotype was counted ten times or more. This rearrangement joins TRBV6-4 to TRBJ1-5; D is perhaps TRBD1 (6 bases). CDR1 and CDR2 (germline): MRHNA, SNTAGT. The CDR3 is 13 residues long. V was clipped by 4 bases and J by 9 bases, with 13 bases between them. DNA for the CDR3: TGTGCCAGCAGTGCGGGGGGCGGGAGGCCCCAGCATTTT. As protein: CASSAGGGRPQHF.

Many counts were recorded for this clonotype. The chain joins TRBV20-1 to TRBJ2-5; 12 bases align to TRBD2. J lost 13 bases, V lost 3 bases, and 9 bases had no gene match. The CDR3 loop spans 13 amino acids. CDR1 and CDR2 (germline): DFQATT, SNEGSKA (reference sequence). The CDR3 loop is CSASSPSGGALYF. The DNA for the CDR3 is TGCAGTGCTAGCTCCCCTAGCGGGGGGGCTTTGTACTTC.

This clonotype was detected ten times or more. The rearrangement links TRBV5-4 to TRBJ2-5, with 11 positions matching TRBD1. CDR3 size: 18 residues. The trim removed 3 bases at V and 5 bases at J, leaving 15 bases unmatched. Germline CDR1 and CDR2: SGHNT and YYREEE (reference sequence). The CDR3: CASSSDAGTGGFAETQYF. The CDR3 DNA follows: TGTGCCAGCAGCTCCGACGCCGGGACAGGGGGTTTTGCGGAGACCCAGTACTTC.

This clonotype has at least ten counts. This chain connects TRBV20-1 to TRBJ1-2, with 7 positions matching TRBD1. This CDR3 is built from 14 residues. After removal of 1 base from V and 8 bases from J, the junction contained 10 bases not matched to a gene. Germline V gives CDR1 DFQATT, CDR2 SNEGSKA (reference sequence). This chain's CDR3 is CSARAHTGEGGYTF. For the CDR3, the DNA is TGCAGTGCTAGAGCCCACACAGGGGAGGGAGGCTACACCTTC.

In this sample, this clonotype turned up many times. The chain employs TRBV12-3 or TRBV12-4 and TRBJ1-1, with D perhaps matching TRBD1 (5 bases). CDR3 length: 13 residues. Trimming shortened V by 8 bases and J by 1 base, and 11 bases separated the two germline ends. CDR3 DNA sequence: TGTGCCAGCCGACGGGACGAGAACACTGAAGCTTTCTTT. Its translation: CASRRDENTEAFF.

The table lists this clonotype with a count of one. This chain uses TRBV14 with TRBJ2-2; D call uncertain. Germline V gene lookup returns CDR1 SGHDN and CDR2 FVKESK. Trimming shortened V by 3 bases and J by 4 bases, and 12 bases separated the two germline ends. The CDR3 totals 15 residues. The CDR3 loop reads CASSQDLPGTGELFF. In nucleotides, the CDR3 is TGTGCCAGCAGCCAGGATTTACCAGGCACCGGGGAGCTGTTTTTT.

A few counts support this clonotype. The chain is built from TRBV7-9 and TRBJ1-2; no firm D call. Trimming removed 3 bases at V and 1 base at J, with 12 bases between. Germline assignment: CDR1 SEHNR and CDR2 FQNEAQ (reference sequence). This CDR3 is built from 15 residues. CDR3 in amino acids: CASSFAQSLNYGYTF. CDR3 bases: TGTGCCAGCAGCTTCGCCCAGTCCCTTAACTATGGCTACACCTTC.

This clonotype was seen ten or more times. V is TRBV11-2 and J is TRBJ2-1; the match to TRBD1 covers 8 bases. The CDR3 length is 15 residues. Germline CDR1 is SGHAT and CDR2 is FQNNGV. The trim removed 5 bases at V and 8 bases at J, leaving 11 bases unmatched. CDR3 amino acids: CASSPMGQAVDEQFF. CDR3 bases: TGTGCCAGCAGCCCGATGGGACAGGCTGTGGATGAGCAGTTCTTC.

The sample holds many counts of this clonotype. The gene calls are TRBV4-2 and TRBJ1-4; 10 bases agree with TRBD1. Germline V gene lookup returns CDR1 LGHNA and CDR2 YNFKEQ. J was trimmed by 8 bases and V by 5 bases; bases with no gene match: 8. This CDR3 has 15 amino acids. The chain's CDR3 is CASSTPGQGREKLFF. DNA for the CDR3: TGTGCCAGCAGCACCCCGGGACAGGGGAGGGAAAAACTGTTTTTT.

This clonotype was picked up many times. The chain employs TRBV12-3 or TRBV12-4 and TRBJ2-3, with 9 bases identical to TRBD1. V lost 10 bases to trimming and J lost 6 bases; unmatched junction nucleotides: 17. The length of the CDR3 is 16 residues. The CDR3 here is CATKTRQGGRHDTQYF. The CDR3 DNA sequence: TGTGCCACCAAAACTCGACAGGGGGGGCGTCACGATACGCAGTATTTT.

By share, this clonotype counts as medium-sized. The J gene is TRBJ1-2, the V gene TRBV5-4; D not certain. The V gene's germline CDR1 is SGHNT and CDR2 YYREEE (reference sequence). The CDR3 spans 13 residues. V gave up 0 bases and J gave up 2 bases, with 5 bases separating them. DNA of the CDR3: TGTGCCAGCAGCTTGGATTCAAACTATGGCTACACCTTC. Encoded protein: CASSLDSNYGYTF.

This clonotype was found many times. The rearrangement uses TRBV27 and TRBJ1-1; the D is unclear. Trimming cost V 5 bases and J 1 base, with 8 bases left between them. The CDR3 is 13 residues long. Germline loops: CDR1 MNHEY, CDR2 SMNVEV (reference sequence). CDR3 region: CASSKLTNTEAFF. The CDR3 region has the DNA TGTGCCAGCAGTAAACTGACGAACACTGAAGCTTTCTTT.

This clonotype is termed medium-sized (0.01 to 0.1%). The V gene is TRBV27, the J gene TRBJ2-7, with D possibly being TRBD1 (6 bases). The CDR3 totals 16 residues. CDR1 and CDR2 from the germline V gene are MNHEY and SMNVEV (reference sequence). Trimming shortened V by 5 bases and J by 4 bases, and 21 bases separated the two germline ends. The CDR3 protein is CASSHWPNRDRYEQYF. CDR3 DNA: TGTGCCAGCAGTCATTGGCCCAACAGGGATAGATACGAGCAGTACTTC.

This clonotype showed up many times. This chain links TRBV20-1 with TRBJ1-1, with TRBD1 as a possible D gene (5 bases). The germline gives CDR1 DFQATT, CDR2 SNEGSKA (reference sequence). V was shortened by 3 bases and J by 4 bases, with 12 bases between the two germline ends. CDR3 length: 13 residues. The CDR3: CSASPGHVTEAFF. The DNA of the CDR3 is TGCAGTGCTAGCCCAGGGCACGTCACTGAAGCTTTCTTT.

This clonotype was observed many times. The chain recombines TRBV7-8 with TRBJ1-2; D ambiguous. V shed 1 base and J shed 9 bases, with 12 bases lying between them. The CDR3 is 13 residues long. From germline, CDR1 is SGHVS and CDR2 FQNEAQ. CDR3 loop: CASSLEAGFSYTF. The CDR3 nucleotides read TGTGCCAGCAGCTTAGAGGCGGGATTCAGCTACACCTTC.

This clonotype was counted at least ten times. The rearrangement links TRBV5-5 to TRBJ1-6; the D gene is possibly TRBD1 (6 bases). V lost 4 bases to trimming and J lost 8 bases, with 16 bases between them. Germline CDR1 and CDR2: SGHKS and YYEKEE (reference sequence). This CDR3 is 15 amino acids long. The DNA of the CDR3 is TGTGCCAGCAGCCCTCTTGGGGGCGGGGATTCACCCCTCCACTTT. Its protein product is CASSPLGGGDSPLHF.

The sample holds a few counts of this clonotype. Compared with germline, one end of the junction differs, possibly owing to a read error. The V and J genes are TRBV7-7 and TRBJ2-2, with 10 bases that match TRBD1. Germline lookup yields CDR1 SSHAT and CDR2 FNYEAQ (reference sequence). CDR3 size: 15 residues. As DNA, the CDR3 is TGTGCTAGCAGCCCGGGACAGGGGAACATCGGGGAGCTGTTTTTT. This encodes CASSPGQGNIGELFF.

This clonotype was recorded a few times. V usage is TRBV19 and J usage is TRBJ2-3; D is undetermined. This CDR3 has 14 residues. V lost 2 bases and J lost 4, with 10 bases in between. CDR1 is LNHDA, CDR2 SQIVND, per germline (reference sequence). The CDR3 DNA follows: TGTGCCAGTAGTATACCCCCCAGCTCAGATACGCAGTATTTT. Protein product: CASSIPPSSDTQYF.

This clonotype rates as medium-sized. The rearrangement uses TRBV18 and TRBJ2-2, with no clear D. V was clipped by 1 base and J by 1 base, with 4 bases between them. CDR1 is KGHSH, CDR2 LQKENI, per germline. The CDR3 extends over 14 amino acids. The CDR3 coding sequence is TGTGCCAGCTCACCACAAGAGAACACCGGGGAGCTGTTTTTT. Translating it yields CASSPQENTGELFF.

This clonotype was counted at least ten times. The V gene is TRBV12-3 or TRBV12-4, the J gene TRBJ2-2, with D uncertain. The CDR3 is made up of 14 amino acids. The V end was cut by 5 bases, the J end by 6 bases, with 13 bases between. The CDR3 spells CASSPRLVAGELFF. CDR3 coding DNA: TGTGCCAGCAGTCCCCGGTTGGTCGCCGGGGAGCTGTTTTTT.

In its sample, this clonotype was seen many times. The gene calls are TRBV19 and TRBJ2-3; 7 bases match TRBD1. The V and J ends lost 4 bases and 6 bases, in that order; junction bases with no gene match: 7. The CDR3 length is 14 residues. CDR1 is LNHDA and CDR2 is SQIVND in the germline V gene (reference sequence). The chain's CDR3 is CASSNTGVIDTQYF. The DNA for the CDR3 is TGTGCCAGTAGTAATACAGGGGTCATCGATACGCAGTATTTT.

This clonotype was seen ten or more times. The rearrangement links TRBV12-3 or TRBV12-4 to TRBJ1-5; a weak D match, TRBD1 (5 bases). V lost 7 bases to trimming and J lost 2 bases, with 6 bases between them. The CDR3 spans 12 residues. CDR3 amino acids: CASTGGNQPQHF. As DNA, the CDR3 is TGTGCCAGCACGGGGGGCAATCAGCCCCAGCATTTT.

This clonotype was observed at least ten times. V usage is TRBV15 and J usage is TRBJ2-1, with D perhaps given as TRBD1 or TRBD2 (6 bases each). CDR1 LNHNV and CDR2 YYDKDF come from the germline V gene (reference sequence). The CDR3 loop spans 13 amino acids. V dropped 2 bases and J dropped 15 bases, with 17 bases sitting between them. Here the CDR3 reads CATSRNLKGGRFF. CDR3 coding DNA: TGTGCCACCAGCAGAAATCTTAAGGGGGGACGGTTCTTC.